This entry lists 24 T cell receptor beta chains sequenced from one sample in a study of T cells and Merkel cell carcinoma outcomes. Assay used: immunoSEQ multiplex PCR; TCRdb lists only in-frame clones, some missing. The sample has about 5,600 clones, 60% to 85% seen once; the top ten hold around 5.5%. Sequencing was performed on tumor tissue from Merkel cell carcinoma. The receptor set was obtained from a human donor with Merkel cell carcinoma.

To note about this clone: One junction end does not reproduce the germline sequence, and a read error may be involved. This chain joins TRBV6-5 and TRBJ2-6, with no clear D. Germline-derived CDR1 and CDR2 are MNHEY and SVGAGI. The CDR3 is made up of 15 amino acids. The CDR3: CASTSESSGANVLTF. In DNA form, the CDR3 reads TGTGCTAGCACGAGCGAGAGCTCTGGGGCCAACGTCCTGACTTTC.

The chain links TRBV2 to TRBJ2-1; no clear D gene. V was pared by 9 bases and J by 4 bases, with 13 bases between. CDR3 size: 13 residues. The germline CDR1 and CDR2 sequences are SNHLY and FYNNEI. The DNA for the CDR3 is TGTGCCAGTTCCCCCTTCTCTTACAATGAGCAGTTCTTC. It yields the protein CASSPFSYNEQFF.

The chain couples TRBV10-3 to TRBJ1-5, with D possibly matching TRBD1 (5 bases). The V and J ends lost 0 bases and 7 bases respectively, with 13 bases between them. The germline CDR1 and CDR2 sequences are ENHRY and SYGVKD. CDR3 length equals 15 residues. As DNA, the CDR3 is TGTGCCATCAGTGAGTCCTCGGCCCCAGGGCAGCCCCAGCATTTT. As protein: CAISESSAPGQPQHF.

This clone was observed a few times. V and J are TRBV2 and TRBJ1-1, with TRBD1 matching over 8 bases. This CDR3 comprises 14 residues. The ends lost 5 bases at V and 3 bases at J; junction bases unmatched: 5. Germline CDR1 reads SNHLY; CDR2 reads FYNNEI. The CDR3 spells CASSSQGADTEAFF. The CDR3 DNA reads TGTGCCAGCAGTTCGCAGGGGGCCGACACTGAAGCTTTCTTT.

This clone was detected only once. The V gene is TRBV5-4, the J gene TRBJ1-5, with D maybe TRBD1 (6 bases). The germline gives CDR1 SGHNT, CDR2 YYREEE (reference sequence). This CDR3 contains 14 residues. V was cut by 1 base and J by 7 bases, with 12 bases left in between. CDR3 region: CASSLWGGGQPQHF. CDR3 DNA: TGTGCCAGCAGCTTGTGGGGGGGCGGGCAGCCCCAGCATTTT.

This clone was seen a few times. The CDR3 reads CSVMGLAGPDTQYF. The DNA of the CDR3 is TGCAGCGTGATGGGACTAGCGGGGCCAGATACGCAGTATTTT. The chain joins TRBV29-1 to TRBJ2-3, with 13 bases identical to TRBD2. The V gene's germline CDR1 is SQVTM and CDR2 ANQGSEA. V gave up 6 bases and J gave up 4 bases; unmatched junction bases: 4. The CDR3 totals 14 residues.

This clone has a handful of counts. This rearrangement joins TRBV15 to TRBJ2-4; unclear D gene. There are 17 residues in the CDR3. Between the trimmed V and J ends, which lost 0 bases and 0 bases, there was a span of 12 bases. Germline values: CDR1 LNHNV, CDR2 YYDKDF (reference sequence). The CDR3 region is CATSRDRYYLAKNIQYF. DNA for the CDR3: TGTGCCACCAGCAGAGATCGATACTACCTAGCCAAAAACATTCAGTACTTC.

The J gene is TRBJ1-2, the V gene TRBV27, with D perhaps TRBD1 (6 bases). Germline CDR1 is MNHEY and CDR2 is SMNVEV (reference sequence). The CDR3 runs 12 residues. The V and J ends lost 7 bases and 7 bases respectively, with 13 bases between them. CDR3 protein: CASTSQGLGYTF. CDR3 sequence (DNA): TGTGCCAGCACTTCACAGGGACTTGGCTACACCTTC.

This rearrangement joins TRBV6-6 to TRBJ2-3, with 8 nucleotides matching TRBD2. Per germline, CDR1 MNHNY and CDR2 SVGAGI (reference sequence). V dropped 4 bases and J dropped 6; count of bases not matched to a gene: 6. CDR3 length: 14 amino acids. CDR3 sequence: CASSFGGRYDTQYF. The CDR3, as DNA: TGTGCCAGCAGTTTTGGCGGGAGGTACGATACGCAGTATTTT.

This clone is a singleton in its sample. The chain combines TRBV28 with TRBJ2-3; no firm D call. Germline CDR1 and CDR2: MDHEN and SYDVKM. CDR3 size: 15 residues. Deletions cut 3 bases from V and 0 bases from J, with 10 bases between. The CDR3 DNA reads as TGTGCCAGCAGTTTGGCGGTGACTAGCACAGATACGCAGTATTTT. Translation gives CASSLAVTSTDTQYF.

This clone was recorded a few times. This chain connects TRBV2 to TRBJ2-7, with D tentatively TRBD2 (5 bases). Germline loops: CDR1 SNHLY, CDR2 FYNNEI. Trimming removed 1 base from V and 3 bases from J, with 7 bases in between. The CDR3 is made up of 13 amino acids. The CDR3 protein is CASSEGRVYEQYF. The CDR3 DNA sequence: TGTGCCAGCAGTGAAGGGCGGGTCTACGAGCAGTACTTC.

This sequence joins TRBV18 and TRBJ2-2, with D maybe TRBD2 (6 bases). The CDR3 consists of 16 residues. Trimming shortened V by 3 bases and J by 2 bases, and 13 bases separated the two germline ends. Germline lookup yields CDR1 KGHSH and CDR2 LQKENI. The chain's CDR3 is CASSPGSSGNTGELFF. The CDR3 DNA reads TGTGCCAGCTCACCTGGTAGTAGCGGCAACACCGGGGAGCTGTTTTTT.

The rearrangement links TRBV2 to TRBJ2-7, with 7 bases that match TRBD1. The CDR3 runs 15 residues. J lost 2 bases, V lost 7 bases, and 11 bases had no gene match. Germline-derived CDR1 and CDR2 are SNHLY and FYNNEI. This CDR3 reads CASTLPRQGAYEQYF. The DNA for the CDR3 is TGTGCCAGCACCCTCCCCCGACAGGGAGCCTACGAGCAGTACTTC.

V usage is TRBV28 and J usage is TRBJ1-1; 8 bases are a match to TRBD1. Trimming at V came to 8 bases and at J to 4 bases, leaving 6 bases not matched to a gene. CDR3 length: 13 amino acids. The germline V gene has CDR1 MDHEN and CDR2 SYDVKM. CDR3 coding DNA: TGTGCCAGCGACAGGGGTTTACGCACTGAAGCTTTCTTT. The encoded protein is CASDRGLRTEAFF.

V is TRBV5-1 and J is TRBJ2-1; D uncertain. Trimming removed 2 bases at V and 8 bases at J, with 14 bases between. The V gene's germline CDR1 is SGHRS and CDR2 YFSETQ. The CDR3 sequence is 14 residues long. For the CDR3, the DNA is TGCGCCAGCAGCTTCGGCCAATCTATGCATGAGCAGTTCTTC. It encodes CASSFGQSMHEQFF.

This chain links TRBV7-9 with TRBJ2-7; TRBD2 matches 13 bases. This CDR3 region has 19 residues. Germline-derived CDR1 and CDR2 are SEHNR and FQNEAQ (reference sequence). V lost 5 bases and J lost 3; bases outside the gene matches: 16. CDR3: CASSPWTSGSSLEDYEQYF. The DNA of the CDR3 is TGTGCCAGCAGCCCCTGGACTAGCGGGAGCAGTTTGGAAGACTACGAGCAGTACTTC. The whole variable domain, remainder taken from reference TRBV7-9 and TRBJ2-7, is DTGVSQNPRHKITKRGQNVTFRCDPISEHNRLYWYRQTLGQGPEFLTYFQNEAQLEKSRLLSDRFSAERPKGSFSTLEIQRTEQGDSAMYLCASSPWTSGSSLEDYEQYFGPGTRLTVT.

This chain uses TRBV27 with TRBJ1-5, with D uncertain. The CDR3 contains 15 residues. The V and J ends lost 5 bases and 1 base respectively, with 12 bases between them. CDR1 and CDR2 from the germline V gene are MNHEY and SMNVEV (reference sequence). CDR3 DNA sequence: TGTGCCAGCAGTAAGATGGCAGAGAGCAATCAGCCCCAGCATTTT. Translation gives CASSKMAESNQPQHF.

The rearrangement links TRBV29-1 to TRBJ2-7; D may be TRBD1 (6 bases). Trimming shortened V by 7 bases and J by 6 bases, and 22 bases separated the two germline ends. Per the germline V gene, CDR1 is SQVTM and CDR2 is ANQGSEA. This CDR3 has 14 amino acids. The CDR3 region is CSAGKSGTYGEQYF. CDR3 bases: TGCAGCGCTGGAAAATCCGGGACATATGGCGAGCAGTACTTC.

J is TRBJ2-6 and V is TRBV15; 7 bases agree with TRBD1. The CDR3 contains 16 residues. Unmatched junction bases numbered 3, after V lost 2 bases and J lost 2 bases. Germline values: CDR1 LNHNV, CDR2 YYDKDF (reference sequence). CDR3 residues: CATSRSQGAGANVLTF. CDR3 coding DNA: TGTGCCACCAGCAGAAGCCAGGGGGCTGGGGCCAACGTCCTGACTTTC.

V usage is TRBV2 and J usage is TRBJ2-6; D is uncertain. The CDR3 runs to 13 residues. Germline values: CDR1 SNHLY, CDR2 FYNNEI. The germline V and J ends were trimmed by 7 bases and 4 bases, with 8 bases remaining between them. CDR3 sequence reads: CASKTTGANVLTF. The CDR3 nucleotides are TGTGCCAGCAAGACGACAGGGGCCAACGTCCTGACTTTC.

This sequence joins TRBV5-1 and TRBJ2-5; D not certain. Germline values: CDR1 SGHRS, CDR2 YFSETQ. The CDR3 covers 13 residues. Trimming removed 4 bases at V and 2 bases at J, with 9 bases between. The DNA for the CDR3 is TGCGCCAGCAGCCCCTGGTTACAAGAGACCCAGTACTTC. The encoded protein is CASSPWLQETQYF.

The chain links TRBV19 to TRBJ2-1; no clear D. Germline CDR1 and CDR2: LNHDA and SQIVND (reference sequence). The CDR3 extends over 11 amino acids. The germline V and J ends were trimmed by 5 bases and 8 bases, with 7 bases remaining between them. This CDR3 reads CASSRGDEQFF. CDR3 DNA: TGTGCCAGTAGTCGTGGGGATGAGCAGTTCTTC. Using reference TRBV19 and TRBJ2-1 for the parts outside the CDR3, the full variable domain is DGGITQSPKYLFRKEGQNVTLSCEQNLNHDAMYWYRQDPGQGLRLIYYSQIVNDFQKGDIAEGYSVSREKKESFPLTVTSAQKNPTAFYLCASSRGDEQFFGPGTRLTVL.

V usage is TRBV5-1 and J usage is TRBJ2-7, with D perhaps matching TRBD1 or TRBD2 (7 bases each). This CDR3 comprises 13 residues. Trimming left V 0 bases short and J 9 bases short, with 13 bases between. Germline CDR1 and CDR2: SGHRS and YFSETQ. This CDR3 is CASSLVGGGLQYF. CDR3 in DNA: TGCGCCAGCAGCTTGGTGGGAGGGGGCCTGCAGTACTTC.

The gene calls are TRBV29-1 and TRBJ1-4, with D unclear. V was trimmed by 4 bases and J by 0 bases, leaving 6 bases between them. The CDR3 contains 13 residues. Looked up from germline, CDR1 is SQVTM and CDR2 is ANQGSEA. The CDR3 region has the DNA TGCAGCGTTGTAGAGGCAACTAATGAAAAACTGTTTTTT. As protein: CSVVEATNEKLFF.